The 26 T cell receptor beta chains presented below share a single source sample, sequenced in a study of Tregs in tolerant kidney transplant recipients. Recipients received nonmyeloablative bone marrow transplants from related graft donors, with transient mixed chimerism. Libraries were prepared by immunoSEQ multiplex PCR; TCRdb keeps only in-frame clonotypes and omits some of them. The sample data list 11,000 to 15,000 clones. Sequencing was performed on CD8+ T cells from blood (PBMCs), taken 6 months after the transplant. The receptors derive from a human patient who received a combined kidney and bone marrow transplant. These T cells may partly come from the graft donor.

With respect to this clone: The DNA ends 3 residues before the CDR3 does, and the rest of the CDR3 is filled in from the germline J gene. V and J are TRBV20-1 and TRBJ2-5; 12 bases are shared with TRBD2. This CDR3 has 17 amino acids. In germline, CDR1 is DFQATT, CDR2 SNEGSKA (reference sequence). V shed 2 bases and J 5 bases; nucleotides not matched to a gene: 12. The CDR3 loop reads CSARKRLAGGPRETQYF. Partial CDR3 DNA: TGCAGTGCTAGAAAGCGTCTAGCGGGAGGGCCGCGGGAGACC.

For this clone: The CDR3 end is not reached by the read, which stops 3 residues before it; the germline J gene fills it in. The chain joins TRBV7-7 to TRBJ2-3; D is perhaps TRBD1 (6 bases). This CDR3 is 13 amino acids long. The germline gives CDR1 SSHAT, CDR2 FNYEAQ (reference sequence). This chain's CDR3 is CASSDRNQETQYF. The CDR3 bases that were read are TGTGCCTCTTCTGACAGGAACCAAGAGACG.

The CDR3 bases that were read are TGCGCCAGCAGCTATTACACAGGGGGCAAACCTGAA. Protein product: CASSYYTGGKPE. The full-length CDR3 reads as CASSYYTGGKPEAFF. This chain links TRBV4-1 with TRBJ1-1; 9 nucleotides align to TRBD1. The read ends 3 residues early relative to the CDR3; the germline J gene fills the gap. CDR3 length: 15 residues. The V and J ends lost 5 bases and 6 bases, in that order; junction bases with no gene match: 10. Germline loops: CDR1 MGHRA, CDR2 YSYEKL.

A note on this clone: The CDR3 is cut off 3 residues early in the read; its end comes from the germline J gene. This chain joins TRBV11-2 and TRBJ2-1; D gene uncertain. Trimming stripped 3 bases from V and 6 bases from J, with 3 bases between. The germline V gene encodes CDR1 SGHAT and CDR2 FQNNGV. This CDR3 comprises 11 residues. CDR3 loop: CASSFSNEQFF. The DNA read from the CDR3 is TGTGCCAGCAGCTTCTCCAATGAG. The full variable domain, its missing parts supplied by reference TRBV11-2 and TRBJ2-1, is EAGVAQSPRYKIIEKRQSVAFWCNPISGHATLYWYQQILGQGPKLLIQFQNNGVVDDSQLPKDRFSAERLKGVDSTLKIQPAKLEDSAVYLCASSFSNEQFFGPGTRLTVL.

Worth noting for this clone: The sequenced fragment ends 3 residues before the CDR3 boundary, so the rest is inferred from the germline J gene. The rearrangement joins TRBV7-9 to TRBJ2-7, with D hard to call. The CDR3 runs to 14 residues. Trimming shortened V by 1 base and J by 2 bases, and 9 bases separated the two germline ends. Germline V gives CDR1 SEHNR, CDR2 FQNEAQ (reference sequence). The DNA read from the CDR3 is TGTGCCAGCAGCTTAGGCGCACGCCCCTACGAG. Translating it yields CASSLGARPYE. The complete CDR3 sequence is CASSLGARPYEQYF.

To note about this clone: The read terminates 3 residues ahead of where the CDR3 ends, so the germline J gene completes it. V gene TRBV2 combines with J gene TRBJ2-1; TRBD2 matches 8 bases. From germline, CDR1 is SNHLY and CDR2 FYNNEI. CDR3 length equals 15 residues. J gave up 0 bases and V 6 bases, and 4 bases lay outside the gene matches. The CDR3 loop is CASRAGTSSYNEQFF. The covered CDR3 bases are TGTGCCAGCAGGGCCGGGACTAGCTCCTACAATGAG.

As concerns this clone: The read ends 3 residues shy of where the CDR3 ends; the end is completed using the germline J gene. The J gene is TRBJ1-1, the V gene TRBV6-2 or TRBV6-3; 10 nucleotides agree with TRBD1. The germline gives CDR1 MNHEY, CDR2 SVGEGT. V gave up 6 bases and J gave up 4 bases; unmatched junction bases: 5. CDR3 length: 14 amino acids. The covered CDR3 bases are TGTGCCAGCAGGGACGGACAGGGGGGCACTGAA. Translation gives CASRDGQGGTE. The complete CDR3 reads CASRDGQGGTEAFF.

In regard to this clone: Read data end 3 residues before the CDR3 end; the end is taken from the germline J gene. This chain joins TRBV2 and TRBJ1-4, with TRBD1 matching over 8 bases. This CDR3 is 14 amino acids long. Germline V gene sequence: CDR1 SNHLY, CDR2 FYNNEI. The CDR3 loop reads CASRGQDRNSPLFF. The sequenced CDR3 bases are TGTGCCAGCAGGGGACAGGACCGTAATTCACCA.

Concerning this clone itself: The read ends 3 residues before the CDR3 terminus; that terminus is restored from the germline J gene. The rearrangement joins TRBV7-8 to TRBJ2-5; no clear D. V was shortened by 8 bases and J by 1 base, with 14 bases between the two germline ends. This CDR3 is built from 14 residues. Germline values: CDR1 SGHVS, CDR2 FQNEAQ. The CDR3 sequence: CASSPPSSQETQYF. CDR3 DNA, as far as it was read: TGTGCCAGCTCGCCCCCCTCTAGCCAAGAGACC.

As regards this clone: The sequenced fragment ends 3 residues before the CDR3 boundary, so the rest is inferred from the germline J gene. The V gene is TRBV27, the J gene TRBJ1-2; D not certain. The CDR3 extends over 13 amino acids. V gave up 4 bases and J gave up 4 bases, with 10 bases separating them. CDR1 is MNHEY and CDR2 is SMNVEV in the germline V gene (reference sequence). This CDR3 is CASSYGESYGYTF. Partial CDR3 DNA: TGTGCCAGCAGTTACGGGGAAAGCTATGGC.

Remarks on this clone: The read gets to within 3 residues of the CDR3 end, and the germline J gene fills in the rest. J is TRBJ2-4 and V is TRBV7-9; maybe TRBD2 (7 bases). The CDR3 length is 14 residues. Germline CDR1 SEHNR, CDR2 FQNEAQ (reference sequence). The CDR3 DNA, read in part, is TGTGCCAGCAGCCTTTCGGCAGGGGACTATGGT. It specifies CASSLSAGDYG. The whole CDR3 is CASSLSAGDYGQYF.

Remarks on this clone: From the germline J gene comes the end of the CDR3, since the read stops 3 residues before it. This sequence joins TRBV11-2 and TRBJ2-2; D is possibly TRBD1 (5 bases). This CDR3 comprises 15 residues. From germline, CDR1 is SGHAT and CDR2 FQNNGV. The sequenced CDR3 bases are TGTGCCAGCAGCTTAGAGTATTCTGGGGCCAACGTG. It codes for CASSLEYSGANV. The whole CDR3 is CASSLEYSGANVLFF.

As for this clone: The read terminates 3 residues ahead of where the CDR3 ends, so the germline J gene completes it. The chain uses TRBV13 and TRBJ2-3, with 14 bases aligning to TRBD2. V dropped 5 bases and J dropped 7; count of bases not matched to a gene: 5. CDR3 length: 15 amino acids. Germline lookup yields CDR1 PRHDT and CDR2 FYEKMQ (reference sequence). The CDR3 DNA, read in part, is TGTGCCAGCAGCCTCGGGACTAGCGGGAGCTATACG. This encodes CASSLGTSGSYT. The entire CDR3 protein is CASSLGTSGSYTQYF. The variable domain in full, completed from reference TRBV13 and TRBJ2-3, reads AAGVIQSPRHLIKEKRETATLKCYPIPRHDTVYWYQQGPGQDPQFLISFYEKMQSDKGSIPDRFSAQQFSDYHSELNMSSLELGDSALYFCASSLGTSGSYTQYFGPGTRLTVL.

Turning to this clone: The read ends 3 residues early relative to the CDR3; the germline J gene fills the gap. This rearrangement joins TRBV6-2 or TRBV6-3 to TRBJ2-7, with 10 bases matching TRBD1. Unmatched junction bases numbered 6, after V lost 3 bases and J lost 4 bases. The CDR3 extends over 15 amino acids. Germline loops: CDR1 MNHEY, CDR2 SVGEGT. Incomplete CDR3 DNA: TGTGCCAGCAGTTATTCGACAGGGGGCGGTTACGAG. This gives the protein CASSYSTGGGYE. The whole CDR3 protein is CASSYSTGGGYEQYF.

As for this clone: The read terminates 3 residues ahead of where the CDR3 ends, so the germline J gene completes it. The V call is TRBV19, the J call TRBJ2-1; TRBD1 is a possible D gene (6 bases). This CDR3 spans 14 amino acids. V lost 6 bases, J lost 3 bases, and 12 bases lay in between. The germline V gene encodes CDR1 LNHDA and CDR2 SQIVND (reference sequence). CDR3 DNA, as far as it was read: TGTGCCAGTAGCCCGACAGGAAACTACAATGAG. This encodes CASSPTGNYNE. The CDR3 in full is CASSPTGNYNEQFF. Full variable domain (remainder filled in from reference TRBV19 and TRBJ2-1): DGGITQSPKYLFRKEGQNVTLSCEQNLNHDAMYWYRQDPGQGLRLIYYSQIVNDFQKGDIAEGYSVSREKKESFPLTVTSAQKNPTAFYLCASSPTGNYNEQFFGPGTRLTVL.

In regard to this clone: The read falls 3 residues short of the CDR3 end, and the missing part is taken from the germline J gene. V and J are TRBV30 and TRBJ2-6; D is unresolved. The CDR3 consists of 11 residues. The V and J ends lost 4 bases and 12 bases respectively, with 10 bases between them. CDR1 and CDR2 (germline): GTSNPN, SVGIG (reference sequence). The CDR3 spells CAWTGPGVLTF. The part of the CDR3 DNA that was read is TGTGCCTGGACTGGGCCCGGCGTC.

Concerning this clone: The read ends 3 residues before the CDR3 terminus; that terminus is restored from the germline J gene. The genes are TRBV6-1 and TRBJ2-7, with D possibly being TRBD2 (5 bases). Germline lookup yields CDR1 MNHNS and CDR2 SASEGT. V was shortened by 0 bases and J by 0 bases, with 9 bases between the two germline ends. The CDR3 consists of 15 residues. The DNA read from the CDR3 is TGTGCCAGCAGTGAAGCGTTAGCGCGCTCCTACGAG. It is translated as CASSEALARSYE. In full, the CDR3 is CASSEALARSYEQYF.

To note about this clone: Sequence at one end of the junction differs from germline and may be a read error. The read ends 3 residues before the CDR3 terminus; that terminus is restored from the germline J gene. Additional DNA sequences in this sample encode the identical CDR3. The chain is built from TRBV18 and TRBJ2-3, with unresolved D. The germline CDR1 and CDR2 sequences are KGHSH and LQKENI. There are 19 residues in the CDR3. CDR3 sequence reads: CASSPHIPSRVTSIDTQYF. The CDR3 bases that were read are TGTGCCAGCTCACCCCACATCCCGAGCCGGGTAACCAGCATAGATACG.

On this clone itself: The read halts 3 residues ahead of the CDR3 end, with the missing end drawn from the germline J gene. The J gene is TRBJ2-3, the V gene TRBV7-9, with TRBD1 as a possible D gene (7 bases). In germline, CDR1 is SEHNR, CDR2 FQNEAQ (reference sequence). CDR3 length equals 14 residues. This CDR3 is CASSRTTGEETQYF. The covered CDR3 bases are TGTGCCAGCAGCAGGACTACAGGGGAAGAGACG.

Incomplete CDR3 DNA: TGCGCCACCTCCTCCGGGGCAGATACG. Translation gives CATSSGADT. The full CDR3 sequence reads CATSSGADTQYF. The chain is built from TRBV10-2 and TRBJ2-3, with D possibly TRBD2 on 5 matching bases. The observed sequence ends 3 residues before the CDR3 terminus, with the missing tail filled in from the germline J gene. Trimming stripped 10 bases from V and 4 bases from J, with 12 bases between. CDR3 size: 12 residues. Germline CDR1 and CDR2: WSHSY and SAAADI.

With respect to this clone: The observed sequence ends 3 residues before the CDR3 terminus, with the missing tail filled in from the germline J gene. The chain employs TRBV11-2 and TRBJ2-1; TRBD2 matches 14 bases. V lost 7 bases and J lost 4; bases outside the gene matches: 3. The germline V gene has CDR1 SGHAT and CDR2 FQNNGV. There are 15 residues in the CDR3. This CDR3 is CASTRTSGGYNEQFF. The sequenced part of the CDR3 DNA is TGTGCCAGCACCCGGACTAGCGGGGGGTACAATGAG.

Turning to this clone: Read coverage stops 3 residues before the CDR3 terminus; the germline J gene supplies the remainder. This chain joins TRBV7-9 and TRBJ1-2; a weak D match, TRBD1 (6 bases). CDR1 is SEHNR, CDR2 FQNEAQ, per germline (reference sequence). The CDR3 loop spans 15 amino acids. CDR3 protein: CASSLQTSGDNDYTF. The CDR3 bases that were read are TGTGCCAGCAGCTTACAGACTAGCGGGGACAATGAC.

This clone is called medium-sized (0.01 to 0.1%) based on its frequency. The CDR3 end is not reached by the read, which stops 3 residues before it; the germline J gene fills it in. V gene TRBV20-1 combines with J gene TRBJ2-3, with a possible D match to TRBD1 (5 bases). V gave up 3 bases and J gave up 0 bases, with 16 bases separating them. The CDR3 is 16 residues long. CDR1 and CDR2 from the germline V gene are DFQATT and SNEGSKA (reference sequence). The sequenced CDR3 bases are TGCAGTGCTAGCCCCCTCCCGACAGAGAGCACAGATACG. It specifies CSASPLPTESTDT. The whole CDR3 protein reads CSASPLPTESTDTQYF.

As for this clone: Read sequence stops 3 residues before the CDR3 end, and the germline J gene provides the missing end. The chain uses TRBV4-1 and TRBJ2-7; unclear D gene. The CDR3 loop spans 14 amino acids. V was pared by 3 bases and J by 3 bases, with 12 bases between. Germline values: CDR1 MGHRA, CDR2 YSYEKL. CDR3 sequence: CASSQTTQHYEQYF. The covered CDR3 bases are TGCGCCAGCAGCCAGACGACACAGCACTACGAG.

Turning to this clone: The sequenced fragment ends 3 residues before the CDR3 boundary, so the rest is inferred from the germline J gene. The V gene is TRBV11-3, the J gene TRBJ2-1; 8 bases agree with TRBD1. The junction had 4 bases not matched to a gene; V was cut back by 1 base and J by 8 bases. The CDR3 runs to 14 residues. CDR1 and CDR2 from the germline V gene are SGHNT and YENEEA. The CDR3 bases that were read are TGTGCCAGCAGCTTAGGACAGGGGACCTATGAG. Its protein is CASSLGQGTYE. The complete CDR3 reads CASSLGQGTYEQFF.

Of note for this clone: The CDR3 end falls 3 residues outside the read, so it is completed with the germline J gene. The rearrangement uses TRBV5-4 and TRBJ2-5, with 9 bases lining up with TRBD2. Germline V gives CDR1 SGHNT, CDR2 YYREEE (reference sequence). V lost 0 bases to trimming and J lost 3 bases; unmatched junction nucleotides: 0. This CDR3 is 14 amino acids long. Incomplete CDR3 DNA: TGTGCCAGCAGCTTGGGCGGGGGGGAAGAGACC. The encoded protein is CASSLGGGEET. The CDR3 in its entirety is CASSLGGGEETQYF.